Shown below are 24 T cell receptor beta chains from a single sample sequenced in a study of OX40 agonist ivuxolimab in advanced cancers. Here immunoSEQ multiplex PCR was the method, and the copy in TCRdb shows in-frame clones only, minus some. The repertoire holds roughly 29,000 clones, with about nine tenths as singletons. Sequenced here: CD4+ or CD8+ T cells sorted from blood, sampled in a trial of the OX40 agonist ivuxolimab. These receptor sequences come from an adult with an advanced solid tumor such as melanoma, head and neck, liver or kidney cancer.

This chain connects TRBV19 to TRBJ2-5, with 12 bases matching TRBD2. Trimming cost V 7 bases and J 5 bases; bases outside gene matches: 20. The CDR3 extends over 19 amino acids. Germline V gene sequence: CDR1 LNHDA, CDR2 SQIVND (reference sequence). For the CDR3, the DNA is TGTGCCAGTACCCCCCAGGGGGCTAGCGGGAGGGGTTTAAGGGAGACCCAGTACTTC. Its protein is CASTPQGASGRGLRETQYF.

The gene calls are TRBV11-2 and TRBJ2-3; D remains unclear. This CDR3 is built from 16 residues. The V end lost 1 base, the J end lost 0 bases, and 11 bases lay between the germline ends. Looked up from germline, CDR1 is SGHAT and CDR2 is FQNNGV. The CDR3 reads CASSLVGAVSTDTQYF. The CDR3 nucleotides read TGTGCCAGCAGCTTAGTTGGCGCAGTTAGCACAGATACGCAGTATTTT.

The CDR3 DNA reads TGTGCCAGCAGCCCCCGGGACAGGGCCCACGAGCAGTACTTC. This sequence encodes CASSPRDRAHEQYF. The chain is built from TRBV7-9 and TRBJ2-7, with 9 bases that match TRBD1. Germline CDR1 reads SEHNR; CDR2 reads FQNEAQ (reference sequence). The CDR3 runs 14 residues. V dropped 5 bases and J dropped 5; count of bases not matched to a gene: 7. Drawing the rest from reference TRBV7-9 and TRBJ2-7, the complete variable domain is DTGVSQNPRHKITKRGQNVTFRCDPISEHNRLYWYRQTLGQGPEFLTYFQNEAQLEKSRLLSDRFSAERPKGSFSTLEIQRTEQGDSAMYLCASSPRDRAHEQYFGPGTRLTVT.

V and J are TRBV6-5 and TRBJ2-2; no firm D call. CDR1 is MNHEY, CDR2 SVGAGI, per germline. The CDR3 is 14 residues long. Trimming took off 0 bases at V and 4 bases at J, with 6 bases between the two ends. The CDR3 is CASSYSAVTGELFF. The CDR3 DNA follows: TGTGCCAGCAGTTACTCGGCAGTCACCGGGGAGCTGTTTTTT.

V gene TRBV6-5 combines with J gene TRBJ1-5, with D unresolved. V was cut by 3 bases and J by 0 bases, with 6 bases left in between. From germline, CDR1 is MNHEY and CDR2 SVGAGI. This CDR3 is built from 14 residues. CDR3 in DNA: TGTGCCAGCAGTTATTCGGGTAGCAATCAGCCCCAGCATTTT. Amino acids: CASSYSGSNQPQHF.

The V call is TRBV29-1, the J call TRBJ2-1, with 10 bases that match TRBD2. The CDR3 has 18 amino acids. With V trimmed by 1 base and J by 1 base, 10 bases remained unmatched. Germline V gene lookup returns CDR1 SQVTM and CDR2 ANQGSEA. DNA for the CDR3: TGCAGCGTTGAAGGTCTTATGGAGCGGGAGGGTTCCTACAATGAGCAGTTCTTC. Protein product: CSVEGLMEREGSYNEQFF.

V and J are TRBV19 and TRBJ1-2, with 7 bases that match TRBD1. After removal of 3 bases from V and 9 bases from J, the junction contained 13 bases not matched to a gene. Per germline, CDR1 LNHDA and CDR2 SQIVND (reference sequence). The CDR3 has 15 amino acids. The CDR3 loop is CASSIEATGARSYTF. The CDR3 bases are TGTGCCAGTAGTATCGAGGCCACAGGGGCGAGAAGCTACACCTTC.

This clone was seen once. The rearrangement joins TRBV29-1 to TRBJ2-1; the match to TRBD1 covers 9 bases. There are 12 residues in the CDR3. Germline V gene lookup returns CDR1 SQVTM and CDR2 ANQGSEA. Trimming cost V 4 bases and J 7 bases; bases outside gene matches: 2. The CDR3 bases are TGCAGCGTTGTTGGACAGGGGAATGAGCAGTTCTTC. Amino acid sequence: CSVVGQGNEQFF.

The genes are TRBV19 and TRBJ1-5; D may be TRBD1 (5 bases). Germline V lookup: CDR1 LNHDA, CDR2 SQIVND (reference sequence). V lost 6 bases and J lost 6, with 15 bases in between. CDR3 length: 14 amino acids. The CDR3 loop reads CASRSPERGQPQHF. In DNA form, the CDR3 reads TGTGCCAGTAGGTCGCCCGAGAGGGGTCAGCCCCAGCATTTT.

The chain combines TRBV4-1 with TRBJ2-1, with TRBD1 matching over 8 bases. V lost 4 bases and J lost 6; bases outside the gene matches: 8. This CDR3 region has 15 residues. From germline, CDR1 is MGHRA and CDR2 YSYEKL. Here the CDR3 reads CASSPSEDRVNEQFF. The CDR3 region has the DNA TGCGCCAGCAGCCCATCCGAGGACAGGGTCAATGAGCAGTTCTTC.

V is TRBV5-1 and J is TRBJ2-7; no clear D. Trimming took off 3 bases at V and 2 bases at J, with 3 bases between the two ends. This CDR3 contains 11 residues. Germline CDR1 SGHRS, CDR2 YFSETQ. The CDR3 protein is CASSSPYEQYF. The CDR3 nucleotides read TGCGCCAGCAGCTCCCCCTACGAGCAGTACTTC. Using reference TRBV5-1 and TRBJ2-7 for the parts outside the CDR3, the full variable domain is KAGVTQTPRYLIKTRGQQVTLSCSPISGHRSVSWYQQTPGQGLQFLFEYFSETQRNKGNFPGRFSGRQFSNSRSEMNVSTLELGDSALYLCASSSPYEQYFGPGTRLTVT.

This clone occurred once. V gene TRBV5-1 combines with J gene TRBJ2-5; 13 nucleotides match TRBD2. The CDR3 totals 15 residues. The V and J ends lost 2 bases and 4 bases, in that order; junction bases with no gene match: 2. Germline CDR1 is SGHRS and CDR2 is YFSETQ. The CDR3 loop reads CASSFWTSGGETQYF. The CDR3 DNA reads TGCGCCAGCAGCTTCTGGACTAGCGGGGGAGAGACCCAGTACTTC.

The chain combines TRBV27 with TRBJ2-5, with a possible D match to TRBD2 (5 bases). Germline V CDR1 and CDR2: MNHEY, SMNVEV (reference sequence). This CDR3 is built from 16 residues. The V end was cut by 5 bases, the J end by 4 bases, with 20 bases between. The CDR3 here is CASSPDSEGIVETQYF. CDR3 sequence (DNA): TGTGCCAGCAGTCCTGACTCCGAGGGTATTGTAGAGACCCAGTACTTC.

The chain has TRBV19 and TRBJ2-7, with 10 nucleotides matching TRBD2. V lost 7 bases and J lost 2; bases outside the gene matches: 8. The CDR3 length is 15 residues. Germline assignment: CDR1 LNHDA and CDR2 SQIVND (reference sequence). The CDR3 here is CASTPSGGQAYEQYF. CDR3 DNA: TGTGCCAGTACCCCTAGCGGGGGTCAGGCCTACGAGCAGTACTTC.

V gene TRBV6-5 combines with J gene TRBJ1-2, with TRBD1 matching 7 bases. Germline V lookup: CDR1 MNHEY, CDR2 SVGAGI. The J segment lost 2 bases and the V segment lost 0 bases, leaving 6 bases of the junction unmatched. The CDR3 loop spans 16 amino acids. The CDR3 DNA sequence: TGTGCCAGCAGTTACTCGACGGGACAGAAAAACTATGGCTACACCTTC. Its translation is CASSYSTGQKNYGYTF.

V and J are TRBV6-1 and TRBJ2-3; TRBD1 might be the D (6 bases). The V gene's germline CDR1 is MNHNS and CDR2 SASEGT. The V end was cut by 4 bases, the J end by 6 bases, with 11 bases between. CDR3 length: 13 residues. The CDR3, as DNA: TGTGCCAGCAGTGTAGGACAGACGGATACGCAGTATTTT. Residues: CASSVGQTDTQYF.

The chain couples TRBV7-7 to TRBJ2-5; TRBD1 matches 7 bases. J lost 4 bases, V lost 2 bases, and 16 bases had no gene match. From germline, CDR1 is SSHAT and CDR2 FNYEAQ (reference sequence). The CDR3 covers 18 residues. The CDR3 DNA follows: TGTGCCAGCAGCTTAAGAGGGTCCGTTCCGGACAGGTTAGAGACCCAGTACTTC. As protein: CASSLRGSVPDRLETQYF.

The rearrangement joins TRBV29-1 to TRBJ2-6; 9 bases map to TRBD1. J was trimmed by 0 bases and V by 4 bases; bases with no gene match: 7. In germline, CDR1 is SQVTM, CDR2 ANQGSEA. This CDR3 spans 17 amino acids. The CDR3 DNA sequence: TGCAGCGTTGTATTAAGGGACAGGGACTCTGGGGCCAACGTCCTGACTTTC. It translates to CSVVLRDRDSGANVLTF.

The chain joins TRBV10-2 to TRBJ1-1; 10 positions agree with TRBD1. The CDR3 consists of 20 residues. Losses at the gene ends were 6 bases for V and 0 bases for J; bases not matched to a gene: 19. Per germline, CDR1 WSHSY and CDR2 SAAADI. The CDR3 loop reads CASRGTGTGAFSPMNTEAFF. The CDR3 coding sequence is TGCGCCAGCAGGGGGACCGGGACAGGGGCCTTCAGTCCAATGAACACTGAAGCTTTCTTT.

The chain combines TRBV2 with TRBJ2-3, with 9 bases that match TRBD2. The CDR3 contains 14 residues. J lost 2 bases, V lost 7 bases, and 4 bases had no gene match. Germline V gives CDR1 SNHLY, CDR2 FYNNEI. CDR3 sequence (DNA): TGTGCCAGCACGCTAGCGGGGCCCACAGATACGCAGTATTTT. Protein sequence: CASTLAGPTDTQYF.

The chain employs TRBV11-2 and TRBJ1-6; D not certain. Trimming removed 3 bases at V and 2 bases at J, with 11 bases between. CDR1 and CDR2 (germline): SGHAT, FQNNGV. The CDR3 is 16 amino acids. For the CDR3, the DNA is TGTGCCAGCAGCTTTCGGGTGGGCGCCTATAATTCACCCCTCCACTTT. Protein: CASSFRVGAYNSPLHF.

The chain combines TRBV6-1 with TRBJ2-7; a weak D match, TRBD2 (7 bases). The V gene's germline CDR1 is MNHNS and CDR2 SASEGT. V lost 5 bases to trimming and J lost 2 bases, with 16 bases between them. The CDR3 has 15 residues. The chain's CDR3 is CASSPAGGGPYEQYF. In nucleotides, the CDR3 is TGTGCCAGCAGTCCCGCTGGCGGGGGCCCCTACGAGCAGTACTTC.

The J gene is TRBJ1-1, the V gene TRBV30; D gene uncertain. The CDR3 totals 17 residues. Trimming removed 3 bases from V and 0 bases from J, with 20 bases in between. Germline-derived CDR1 and CDR2 are GTSNPN and SVGIG (reference sequence). CDR3 region: CAWSPSRAIGMNTEAFF. For the CDR3, the DNA is TGTGCCTGGAGCCCCTCGAGAGCCATAGGAATGAACACTGAAGCTTTCTTT. Looking up the rest from reference TRBV30 and TRBJ1-1 gives the full variable domain: SQTIHQWPATLVQPVGSPLSLECTVEGTSNPNLYWYRQAAGRGLQLLFYSVGIGQISSEVPQNLSASRPQDRQFILSSKKLLLSDSGFYLCAWSPSRAIGMNTEAFFGQGTRLTVV.

This chain uses TRBV7-9 with TRBJ2-5; 9 nucleotides line up with TRBD1. This CDR3 comprises 14 residues. The V gene end was trimmed by 5 bases and the J gene end by 2 bases; junction bases not matched to a gene: 3. Germline V gives CDR1 SEHNR, CDR2 FQNEAQ (reference sequence). CDR3 coding DNA: TGTGCCAGCAGCACGACAGGGGGTCAAGAGACCCAGTACTTC. Residues: CASSTTGGQETQYF.